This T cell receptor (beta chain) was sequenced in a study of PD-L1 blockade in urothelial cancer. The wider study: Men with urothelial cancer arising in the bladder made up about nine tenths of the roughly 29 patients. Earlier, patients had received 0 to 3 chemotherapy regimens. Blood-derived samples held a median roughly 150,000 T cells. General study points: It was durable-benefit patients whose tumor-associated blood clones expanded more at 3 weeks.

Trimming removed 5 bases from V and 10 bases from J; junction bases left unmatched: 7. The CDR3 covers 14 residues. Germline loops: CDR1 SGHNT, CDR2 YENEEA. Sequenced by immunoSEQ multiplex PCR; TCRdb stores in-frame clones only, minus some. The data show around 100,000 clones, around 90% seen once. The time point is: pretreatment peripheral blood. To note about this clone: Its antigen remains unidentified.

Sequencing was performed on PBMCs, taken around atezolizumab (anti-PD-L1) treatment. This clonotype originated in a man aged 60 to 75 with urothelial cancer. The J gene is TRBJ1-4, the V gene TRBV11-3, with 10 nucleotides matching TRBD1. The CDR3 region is CASSRGTGVGKLFF. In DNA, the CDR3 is TGTGCCAGCAGCCGGGGGACAGGGGTGGGAAAACTGTTTTTT.